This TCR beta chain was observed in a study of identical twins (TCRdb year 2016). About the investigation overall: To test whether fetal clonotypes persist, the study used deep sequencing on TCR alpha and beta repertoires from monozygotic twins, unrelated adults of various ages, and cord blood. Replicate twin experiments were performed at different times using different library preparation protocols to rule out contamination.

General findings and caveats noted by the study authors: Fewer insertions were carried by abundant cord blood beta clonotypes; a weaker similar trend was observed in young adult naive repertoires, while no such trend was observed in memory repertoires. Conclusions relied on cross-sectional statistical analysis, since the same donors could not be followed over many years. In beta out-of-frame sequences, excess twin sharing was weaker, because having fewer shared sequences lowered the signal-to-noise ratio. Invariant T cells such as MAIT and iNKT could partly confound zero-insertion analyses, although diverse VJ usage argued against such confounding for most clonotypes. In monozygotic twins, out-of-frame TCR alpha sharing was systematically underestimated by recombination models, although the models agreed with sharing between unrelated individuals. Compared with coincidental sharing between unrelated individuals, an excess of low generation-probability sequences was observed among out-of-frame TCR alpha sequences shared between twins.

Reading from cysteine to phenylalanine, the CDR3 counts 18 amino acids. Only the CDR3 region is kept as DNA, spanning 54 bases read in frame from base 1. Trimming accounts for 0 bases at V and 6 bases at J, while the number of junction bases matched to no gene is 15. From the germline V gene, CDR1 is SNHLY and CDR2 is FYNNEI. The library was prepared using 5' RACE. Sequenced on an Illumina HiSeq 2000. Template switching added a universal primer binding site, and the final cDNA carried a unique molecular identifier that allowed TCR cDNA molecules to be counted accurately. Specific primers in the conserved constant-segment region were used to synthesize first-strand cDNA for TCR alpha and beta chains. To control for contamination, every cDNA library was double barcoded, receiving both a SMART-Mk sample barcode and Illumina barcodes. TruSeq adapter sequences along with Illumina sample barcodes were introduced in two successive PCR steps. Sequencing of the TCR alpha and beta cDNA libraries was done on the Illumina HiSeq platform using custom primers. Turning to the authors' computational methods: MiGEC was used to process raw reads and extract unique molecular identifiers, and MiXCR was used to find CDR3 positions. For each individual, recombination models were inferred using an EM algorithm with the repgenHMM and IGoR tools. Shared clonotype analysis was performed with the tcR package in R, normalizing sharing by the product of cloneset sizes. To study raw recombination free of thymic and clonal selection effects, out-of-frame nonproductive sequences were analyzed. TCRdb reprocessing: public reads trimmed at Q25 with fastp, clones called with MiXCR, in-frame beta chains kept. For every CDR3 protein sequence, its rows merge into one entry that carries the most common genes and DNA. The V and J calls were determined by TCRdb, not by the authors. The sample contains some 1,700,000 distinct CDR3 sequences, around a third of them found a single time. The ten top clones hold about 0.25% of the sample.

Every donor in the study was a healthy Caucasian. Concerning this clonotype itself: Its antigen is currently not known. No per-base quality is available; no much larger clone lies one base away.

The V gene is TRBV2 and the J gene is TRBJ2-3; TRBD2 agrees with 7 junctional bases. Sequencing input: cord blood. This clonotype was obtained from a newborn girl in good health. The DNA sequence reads TGTGCCAGCAGTGAAGCGGGGCGCCTAGCGGCCCCCAAGGATACGCAGTATTTT. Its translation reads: CASSEAGRLAAPKDTQYF.